Shown below are 28 T cell receptor beta chains from a single sample sequenced in a study of T-cell reconstitution after alpha-beta-depleted transplantation in children. It was with unique molecular identifiers that the TCRbeta library was prepared. TCRdb analysed the PCR reads with MiXCR anew, one entry per CDR3 protein. The table shows 300,000 or so distinct CDR3 sequences, with roughly 21% occurring only once. The sample here was PBMCs, mostly from graft donor cells, taken 180 days after TCRalphabeta/CD19-depleted stem cell transplant. The receptors stem from a male patient between 10 and 17 years old who had a stem cell transplant for acute lymphoblastic leukemia, so the T cells may come from the graft donor.

The chain carries TRBV7-2 and TRBJ1-4, with 8 bases that match TRBD1. CDR3 length equals 14 residues. V shed 2 bases and J 10 bases; nucleotides not matched to a gene: 6. The germline CDR1 and CDR2 sequences are SGHTA and FQGNSA. The DNA of the CDR3 is TGTGCCAGCAGCTTACAGGGGGCGCGGGGAAAACTGTTTTTT. This gives the protein CASSLQGARGKLFF.

The rearrangement links TRBV7-2 to TRBJ1-2; TRBD1 is a possible D gene (6 bases). The germline CDR1 and CDR2 sequences are SGHTA and FQGNSA. This CDR3 region has 16 residues. The V and J ends lost 3 bases and 4 bases respectively, with 18 bases between them. The CDR3 is CASSFLRQAKFYGYTF. The CDR3 DNA reads TGTGCCAGCAGCTTCCTCCGACAGGCCAAATTCTATGGCTACACCTTC.

The chain couples TRBV5-1 to TRBJ2-1; D is perhaps TRBD2 (6 bases). Germline V gene data show CDR1 as SGHRS and CDR2 as YFSETQ. Trimming took off 0 bases at V and 6 bases at J, with 10 bases between the two ends. This CDR3 is 14 amino acids long. The CDR3 bases are TGCGCCAGCAGCTTGGTTCGGGAGACCAATGAGCAGTTCTTC. Protein product: CASSLVRETNEQFF.

The J gene is TRBJ2-7, the V gene TRBV9, with D perhaps TRBD1 (6 bases). V was cut by 4 bases and J by 3 bases, with 11 bases left in between. This CDR3 is built from 13 residues. The germline gives CDR1 SGDLS, CDR2 YYNGEE. The CDR3 loop is CASSSTGNYEQYF. CDR3 DNA sequence: TGTGCCAGCAGCTCGACAGGCAACTACGAGCAGTACTTC.

This chain uses TRBV5-1 with TRBJ2-2; TRBD2 matches at 10 bases. The CDR3 consists of 16 residues. The trim removed 6 bases at V and 7 bases at J, leaving 12 bases unmatched. Germline-derived CDR1 and CDR2 are SGHRS and YFSETQ. The CDR3: CASTMRAASGGGELFF. DNA of the CDR3: TGCGCCAGCACCATGAGGGCTGCTAGCGGGGGCGGGGAGCTGTTTTTT.

With respect to this clonotype: Sequence at one end of the junction differs from germline and may be a read error. The J gene is TRBJ2-1, the V gene TRBV3-1, with 7 bases lining up with TRBD2. The CDR3 has 18 amino acids. Germline V lookup: CDR1 LGHDT, CDR2 YNNKEL (reference sequence). CDR3 sequence (DNA): TGTGCCAGCAGCGGCGGGAGCGGTTTAGTGGTGGGATACAATAAGCAGTTCTTC. Protein sequence: CASSGGSGLVVGYNKQFF.

The rearrangement uses TRBV10-3 and TRBJ2-7; 8 nucleotides align to TRBD1. Germline CDR1 reads ENHRY; CDR2 reads SYGVKD. Germline trimming cut 0 bases from V and 3 bases from J; bases unmatched to any gene: 4. CDR3 length equals 15 residues. CDR3 DNA sequence: TGTGCCATCAGTGAGTCCCGGACAGGGCTCTACGAGCAGTACTTC. It is translated as CAISESRTGLYEQYF.

This clonotype was seen only a few times. This rearrangement joins TRBV7-6 to TRBJ2-7; 8 bases line up with TRBD2. This CDR3 spans 15 amino acids. Trimming took 4 bases from V and 0 from J; bases not matched to a gene: 5. The V gene's germline CDR1 is SGHVS and CDR2 FNYEAQ. The CDR3 DNA follows: TGTGCCAGCAGCTCTCATAGCGGGAACTCCTACGAGCAGTACTTC. Translating gives CASSSHSGNSYEQYF.

J is TRBJ2-6 and V is TRBV5-1, with TRBD1 matching 10 bases. V gave up 0 bases and J gave up 0 bases; unmatched junction bases: 6. Germline lookup yields CDR1 SGHRS and CDR2 YFSETQ. This CDR3 comprises 19 residues. Here the CDR3 DNA reads TGCGCCAGCAGCTTGGAGGTGACAGGGGGCCTCTCTGGGGCCAACGTCCTGACTTTC. Translation: CASSLEVTGGLSGANVLTF.

This clonotype was detected a few times. The chain is built from TRBV6-1 and TRBJ2-7; 12 bases agree with TRBD2. In germline, CDR1 is MNHNS, CDR2 SASEGT. CDR3 length equals 15 residues. V dropped 4 bases and J dropped 6; count of bases not matched to a gene: 7. The CDR3 DNA reads as TGTGCCAGCAGTGGACAACTAGCGGGAGGTGGCGAGCAGTACTTC. This translates into CASSGQLAGGGEQYF.

V usage is TRBV6-1 and J usage is TRBJ2-3, with 9 bases matching TRBD2. The V gene end was trimmed by 7 bases and the J gene end by 0 bases; junction bases not matched to a gene: 8. The CDR3 loop spans 16 amino acids. Germline-derived CDR1 and CDR2 are MNHNS and SASEGT. The CDR3 nucleotides read TGTGCCAGCAAACGACTAGCGGCGGTGAGCACAGATACGCAGTATTTT. It is translated as CASKRLAAVSTDTQYF.

In this sample, this clonotype turned up many times. J is TRBJ1-6 and V is TRBV20-1; D is unclear. V was clipped by 6 bases and J by 10 bases, with 22 bases between them. Germline V gene lookup returns CDR1 DFQATT and CDR2 SNEGSKA (reference sequence). This CDR3 comprises 15 residues. The CDR3 nucleotides are TGCAGTGCGCCACCACCTCCGGTGGCAGGATCACCCCTCCACTTT. Residues: CSAPPPPVAGSPLHF.

This clonotype was seen only a few times. The CDR3: CSARTFRTGPDTQYF. CDR3 bases: TGCAGTGCTAGAACTTTTAGGACAGGGCCAGATACGCAGTATTTT. The rearrangement links TRBV20-1 to TRBJ2-3; 8 bases are a match to TRBD1. With 2 bases clipped from V and 4 bases from J, the junction kept 8 bases outside the gene matches. Germline CDR1 DFQATT, CDR2 SNEGSKA (reference sequence). The CDR3 covers 15 residues.

This clonotype was recorded at least ten times. CDR3 amino acids: CASQTRSSPSGSPYEQYF. DNA of the CDR3: TGCGCCAGCCAAACCCGCTCCTCTCCTAGCGGGAGCCCCTACGAGCAGTACTTC. The chain couples TRBV5-1 to TRBJ2-7; 10 bases match TRBD2. This CDR3 is built from 18 residues. V dropped 7 bases and J dropped 2; count of bases not matched to a gene: 18. Germline-derived CDR1 and CDR2 are SGHRS and YFSETQ.

The sample holds a few counts of this clonotype. The V call is TRBV24-1, the J call TRBJ2-7; D is uncertain. Germline CDR1 and CDR2: KGHDR and SFDVKD. V was trimmed by 1 base and J by 0 bases, leaving 6 bases between them. This CDR3 is 14 amino acids long. CDR3 loop: CATSDFPRSYEQYF. The DNA for the CDR3 is TGTGCCACCAGTGATTTTCCTCGCTCCTACGAGCAGTACTTC.

V usage is TRBV27 and J usage is TRBJ2-1, with 10 bases fitting TRBD1. The germline V gene has CDR1 MNHEY and CDR2 SMNVEV (reference sequence). This CDR3 region has 17 residues. Trimming took 4 bases from V and 4 from J; bases not matched to a gene: 10. The CDR3 here is CASSSSGTGARYNEQFF. In DNA form, the CDR3 reads TGTGCCAGCAGTTCCTCCGGGACAGGGGCGAGGTACAATGAGCAGTTCTTC.

This clonotype has more than one count but fewer than ten. This chain connects TRBV12-5 to TRBJ1-2; D remains ambiguous. The V gene lost 4 bases and the J gene lost 2 bases, with 8 bases spanning the gap. This CDR3 spans 13 amino acids. Germline V gene sequence: CDR1 LGHNT, CDR2 FRNRAP. CDR3 sequence reads: CASGSGPNYGYTF. The CDR3 DNA follows: TGTGCTAGTGGTTCGGGTCCCAACTATGGCTACACCTTC.

The sample holds a few counts of this clonotype. The chain combines TRBV29-1 with TRBJ2-2, with TRBD2 identical over 11 bases. Per the germline V gene, CDR1 is SQVTM and CDR2 is ANQGSEA. This CDR3 is built from 16 residues. Trimming removed 4 bases from V and 4 bases from J; junction bases left unmatched: 8. In DNA, the CDR3 is TGCAGCGTTGGCCTAGCGGGAGGAAAGGGCACCGGGGAGCTGTTTTTT. This encodes CSVGLAGGKGTGELFF.

This chain uses TRBV20-1 with TRBJ2-3; no definite D call. The CDR3 totals 15 residues. Germline V lookup: CDR1 DFQATT, CDR2 SNEGSKA (reference sequence). Deletions cut 2 bases from V and 2 bases from J, with 14 bases between. DNA for the CDR3: TGCAGTGCTAGACCCGTAGCAGGAGACACAGATACGCAGTATTTT. Residues: CSARPVAGDTDTQYF.

This chain joins TRBV10-2 and TRBJ1-1; TRBD1 matches at 11 bases. CDR1 and CDR2 (germline): WSHSY, SAAADI. The V segment lost 8 bases and the J segment 4 bases; nucleotides outside the gene matches: 12. This CDR3 has 16 amino acids. The CDR3 sequence: CASWGRGQGAVTEAFF. Here the CDR3 DNA reads TGCGCCAGCTGGGGGAGAGGACAGGGGGCGGTCACTGAAGCTTTCTTT.

The chain combines TRBV4-1 with TRBJ1-5; no clear D. The CDR3 length is 16 residues. In germline, CDR1 is MGHRA, CDR2 YSYEKL. The germline V and J ends were trimmed by 1 base and 4 bases, with 14 bases remaining between them. The CDR3 sequence is CASSQVSGGRNQPQHF. DNA of the CDR3: TGCGCCAGCAGCCAAGTTTCCGGAGGGAGGAATCAGCCCCAGCATTTT.

In this sample, this clonotype turned up a few times. The CDR3 spells CASSLAWASGRGEQYF. The CDR3 nucleotides are TGTGCCAGCAGCTTAGCGTGGGCTAGCGGGAGGGGCGAGCAGTACTTC. The chain recombines TRBV7-6 with TRBJ2-7; 12 nucleotides align to TRBD2. The CDR3 runs to 16 residues. Trimming at V came to 0 bases and at J to 6 bases, leaving 6 bases not matched to a gene. Germline assignment: CDR1 SGHVS and CDR2 FNYEAQ.

This clonotype was seen more than once but under ten times. The chain is built from TRBV7-2 and TRBJ2-3; 13 bases are shared with TRBD2. Trimming cost V 5 bases and J 14 bases; bases outside gene matches: 4. Germline loops: CDR1 SGHTA, CDR2 FQGNSA. The CDR3 has 12 residues. In DNA form, the CDR3 reads TGTGCCAGCAGCCTACGACTAGCGGGAGGGTATTTT. This gives the protein CASSLRLAGGYF.

The chain carries TRBV5-1 and TRBJ1-2, with 8 positions matching TRBD1. CDR1 and CDR2 (germline): SGHRS, YFSETQ. The J segment lost 1 base and the V segment lost 3 bases, leaving 5 bases of the junction unmatched. The CDR3 loop spans 15 amino acids. CDR3 protein: CASSWDRTINYGYTF. The CDR3, as DNA: TGCGCCAGCAGCTGGGACAGGACGATTAACTATGGCTACACCTTC.

This clonotype was seen repeatedly, ten times or more. J is TRBJ2-7 and V is TRBV20-1, with D possibly matching TRBD2 (5 bases). Trimming stripped 5 bases from V and 0 bases from J, with 14 bases between. Germline V gene lookup returns CDR1 DFQATT and CDR2 SNEGSKA (reference sequence). This CDR3 is built from 14 residues. The CDR3 protein is CSARSGFSSYEQYF. CDR3 coding DNA: TGCAGTGCTCGGAGCGGATTCAGCTCCTACGAGCAGTACTTC.

This clonotype has only a few counts. The rearrangement uses TRBV6-2 or TRBV6-3 and TRBJ2-1; a weak D match, TRBD2 (5 bases). The germline V gene encodes CDR1 MNHEY and CDR2 SVGEGT. V lost 2 bases, J lost 3 bases, and 23 bases lay in between. CDR3 length: 19 amino acids. CDR3 sequence: CASSYVVPLLGFRYNEQFF. The CDR3 DNA sequence: TGTGCCAGCAGTTACGTCGTCCCATTACTAGGGTTCCGCTACAATGAGCAGTTCTTC.

This clonotype was seen ten or more times. The V gene is TRBV5-1, the J gene TRBJ2-4, with D possibly TRBD2 on 5 matching bases. Germline V gene sequence: CDR1 SGHRS, CDR2 YFSETQ. The CDR3 has 18 amino acids. V lost 2 bases to trimming and J lost 0 bases, with 18 bases between them. As DNA, the CDR3 is TGCGCCAGCAGCTTTAAAATGGACTCGTCAAAAGCCAAAAACATTCAGTACTTC. This sequence encodes CASSFKMDSSKAKNIQYF.

This clonotype was counted a few times. V gene TRBV19 combines with J gene TRBJ2-1, with a tentative D call TRBD1 (6 bases). The length of the CDR3 is 15 residues. V lost 0 bases to trimming and J lost 1 base, with 7 bases between them. Looked up from germline, CDR1 is LNHDA and CDR2 is SQIVND (reference sequence). CDR3 loop: CASSIDRGSYNEQFF. The CDR3, as DNA: TGTGCCAGTAGTATAGACAGGGGTTCCTACAATGAGCAGTTCTTC.